This TCR beta chain came from a study of shared T cell receptors in the human thymus. CDR1 LNHDA and CDR2 SQIVND come from the germline V gene (reference sequence). Trimming removed 5 bases from V and 5 bases from J, with 12 bases in between. CDR3 size: 13 residues. The protocol was immunoSEQ multiplex PCR, while the TCRdb copy is restricted to in-frame clones and leaves out a portion. The sample has about 380,000 clones; roughly 94% are singletons. The origin of this receptor is a human donor. The rearrangement joins TRBV19 to TRBJ1-1; no definite D call. Material: thymocytes. CDR3 DNA sequence: TGTGCCAGTAGTGACGACGCGGAAACTGAAGCTTTCTTT. This encodes CASSDDAETEAFF. The full variable domain, its missing parts supplied by reference TRBV19 and TRBJ1-1, is DGGITQSPKYLFRKEGQNVTLSCEQNLNHDAMYWYRQDPGQGLRLIYYSQIVNDFQKGDIAEGYSVSREKKESFPLTVTSAQKNPTAFYLCASSDDAETEAFFGQGTRLTVV.